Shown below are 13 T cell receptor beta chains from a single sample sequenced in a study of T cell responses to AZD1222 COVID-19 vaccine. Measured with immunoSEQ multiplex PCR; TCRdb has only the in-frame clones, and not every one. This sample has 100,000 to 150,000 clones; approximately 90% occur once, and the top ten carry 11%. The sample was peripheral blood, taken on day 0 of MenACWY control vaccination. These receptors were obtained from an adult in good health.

The CDR3 is CSALQGSYEQYF. The CDR3 coding sequence is TGCAGCGCCTTACAGGGGTCCTACGAGCAGTACTTC. The chain employs TRBV29-1 and TRBJ2-7, with 7 bases identical to TRBD1. Germline-derived CDR1 and CDR2 are SQVTM and ANQGSEA. There are 12 residues in the CDR3. J gave up 1 base and V 7 bases, and 4 bases lay outside the gene matches.

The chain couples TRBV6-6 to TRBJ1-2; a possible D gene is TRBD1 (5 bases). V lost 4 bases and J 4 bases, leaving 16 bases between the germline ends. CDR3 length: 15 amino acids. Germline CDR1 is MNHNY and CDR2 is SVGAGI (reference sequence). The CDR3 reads CASSFTAGHFYGYTF. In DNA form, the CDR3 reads TGTGCCAGCAGTTTTACCGCCGGACACTTCTATGGCTACACCTTC.

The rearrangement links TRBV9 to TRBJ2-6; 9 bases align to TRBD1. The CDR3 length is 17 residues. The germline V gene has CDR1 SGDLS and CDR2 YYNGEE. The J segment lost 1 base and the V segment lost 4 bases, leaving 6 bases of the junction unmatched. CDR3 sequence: CASSPGTGTSGANVLTF. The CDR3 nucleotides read TGTGCCAGCAGCCCCGGGACAGGGACTTCTGGGGCCAACGTCCTGACTTTC.

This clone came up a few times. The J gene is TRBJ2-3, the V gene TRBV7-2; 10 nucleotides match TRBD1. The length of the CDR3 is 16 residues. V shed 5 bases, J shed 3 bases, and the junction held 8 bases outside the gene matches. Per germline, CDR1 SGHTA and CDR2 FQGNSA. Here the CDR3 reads CASSNRQGASTDTQYF. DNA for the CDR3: TGTGCCAGCAGCAACCGACAGGGGGCCTCAACAGATACGCAGTATTTT.

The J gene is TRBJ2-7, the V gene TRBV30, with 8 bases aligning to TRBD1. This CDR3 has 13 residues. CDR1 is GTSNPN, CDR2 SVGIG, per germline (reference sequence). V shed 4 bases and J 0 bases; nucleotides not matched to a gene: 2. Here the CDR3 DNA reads TGTGCCTGGACCACAGGGGGCTCCTACGAGCAGTACTTC. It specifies CAWTTGGSYEQYF.

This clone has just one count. The CDR3 is CATSQGQGGSYEQYF. CDR3 sequence (DNA): TGTGCCACCAGCCAAGGGCAGGGTGGCTCCTACGAGCAGTACTTC. This chain connects TRBV15 to TRBJ2-7; D is perhaps TRBD1 (5 bases). V was clipped by 5 bases and J by 0 bases, with 14 bases between them. The CDR3 loop spans 15 amino acids. CDR1 and CDR2 from the germline V gene are LNHNV and YYDKDF (reference sequence).

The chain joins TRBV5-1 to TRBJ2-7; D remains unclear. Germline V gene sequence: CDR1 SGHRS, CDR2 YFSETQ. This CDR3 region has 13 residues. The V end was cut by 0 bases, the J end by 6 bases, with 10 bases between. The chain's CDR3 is CASSLESVSEQYF. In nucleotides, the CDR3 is TGCGCCAGCAGCTTGGAATCTGTTTCCGAGCAGTACTTC. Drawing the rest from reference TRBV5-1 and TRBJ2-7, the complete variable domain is KAGVTQTPRYLIKTRGQQVTLSCSPISGHRSVSWYQQTPGQGLQFLFEYFSETQRNKGNFPGRFSGRQFSNSRSEMNVSTLELGDSALYLCASSLESVSEQYFGPGTRLTVT.

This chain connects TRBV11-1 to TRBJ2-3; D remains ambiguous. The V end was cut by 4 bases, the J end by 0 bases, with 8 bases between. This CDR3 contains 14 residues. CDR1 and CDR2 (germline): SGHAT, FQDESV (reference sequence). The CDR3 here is CASSYNPSTDTQYF. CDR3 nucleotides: TGTGCCAGCAGCTATAACCCTAGCACAGATACGCAGTATTTT.

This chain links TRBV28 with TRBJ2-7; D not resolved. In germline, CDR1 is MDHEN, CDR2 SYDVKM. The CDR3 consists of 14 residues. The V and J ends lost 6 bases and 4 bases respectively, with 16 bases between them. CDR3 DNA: TGTGCCAGCAGGCCGGGCAGCCTGGTATACGAGCAGTACTTC. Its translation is CASRPGSLVYEQYF. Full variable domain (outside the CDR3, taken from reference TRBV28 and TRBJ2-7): DVKVTQSSRYLVKRTGEKVFLECVQDMDHENMFWYRQDPGLGLRLIYFSYDVKMKEKGDIPEGYSVSREKKERFSLILESASTNQTSMYLCASRPGSLVYEQYFGPGTRLTVT.

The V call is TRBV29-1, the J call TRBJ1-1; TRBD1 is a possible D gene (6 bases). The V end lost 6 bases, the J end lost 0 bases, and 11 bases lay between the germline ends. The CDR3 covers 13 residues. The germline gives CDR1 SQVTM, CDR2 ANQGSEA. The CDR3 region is CSVQDSMNTEAFF. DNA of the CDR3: TGCAGCGTCCAGGACAGTATGAACACTGAAGCTTTCTTT.

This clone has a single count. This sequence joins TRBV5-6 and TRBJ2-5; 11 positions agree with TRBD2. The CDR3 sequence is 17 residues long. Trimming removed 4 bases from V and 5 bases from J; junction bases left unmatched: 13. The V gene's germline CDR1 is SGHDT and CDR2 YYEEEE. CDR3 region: CASSPEGSGRASETQYF. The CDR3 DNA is TGTGCCAGCAGCCCGGAGGGTAGCGGGAGGGCCAGCGAGACCCAGTACTTC.

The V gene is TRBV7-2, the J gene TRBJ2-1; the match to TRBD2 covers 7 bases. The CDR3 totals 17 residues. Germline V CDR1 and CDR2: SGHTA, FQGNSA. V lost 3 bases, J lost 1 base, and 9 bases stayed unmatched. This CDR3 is CASSLMTGLQSYNEQFF. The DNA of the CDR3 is TGTGCCAGCAGCTTGATGACGGGACTACAATCCTACAATGAGCAGTTCTTC.

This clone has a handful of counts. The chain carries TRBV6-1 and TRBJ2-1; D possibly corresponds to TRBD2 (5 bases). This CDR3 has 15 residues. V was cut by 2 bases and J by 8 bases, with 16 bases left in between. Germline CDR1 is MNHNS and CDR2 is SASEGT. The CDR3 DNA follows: TGTGCCAGCAGTGAATCCGTGGGAGAAAAAGATGAGCAGTTCTTC. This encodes CASSESVGEKDEQFF.